This T cell receptor (beta chain) was sequenced for a study of blood T cell repertoires in COVID-19. Study in general: There were acute and convalescent COVID-19 samples, and they came from the United States, Italy and Spain. T cells, B-cell-depleted T cells, or PBMCs provided the cDNA or gDNA that served as material.

In the study's own analysis: It was from reference gene primer amplification that nucleated cell counts were estimated. TCRdb keeps only in-frame clones here, not all; method: immunoSEQ multiplex PCR. The D gene and trimming were derived from the DNA, and the V and J assignments and clone size from that table. The sample yields some 70,000 clones, over 75% seen once. The clonotype originates from a middle-aged man with active COVID-19. What was sequenced was peripheral blood.

The DNA of the CDR3 is TGTGCCAGCAGTGTGGACAGTAATTCCTACGAGCAGTACTTC. It encodes CASSVDSNSYEQYF. V gene TRBV2 combines with J gene TRBJ2-7; a possible D gene is TRBD1 (6 bases). V was clipped by 4 bases and J by 1 base, with 11 bases between them. The CDR3 extends over 14 amino acids. Germline V gene sequence: CDR1 SNHLY, CDR2 FYNNEI. The full variable domain, its missing parts supplied by reference TRBV2 and TRBJ2-7, is EPEVTQTPSHQVTQMGQEVILRCVPISNHLYFYWYRQILGQKVEFLVSFYNNEISEKSEIFDDQFSVERPDGSNFTLKIRSTKLEDSAMYFCASSVDSNSYEQYFGPGTRLTVT.